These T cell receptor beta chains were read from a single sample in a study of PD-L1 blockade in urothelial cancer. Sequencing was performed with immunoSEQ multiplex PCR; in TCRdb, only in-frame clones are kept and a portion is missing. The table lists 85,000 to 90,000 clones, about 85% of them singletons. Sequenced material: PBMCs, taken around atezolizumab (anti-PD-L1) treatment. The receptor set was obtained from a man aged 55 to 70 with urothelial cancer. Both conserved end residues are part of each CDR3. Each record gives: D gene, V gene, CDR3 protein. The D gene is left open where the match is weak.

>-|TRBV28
CASSSPDSGEQYF
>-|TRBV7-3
CASSHPAPGEQFF
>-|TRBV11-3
CASQGQNTGELFF
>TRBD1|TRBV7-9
CASSLDGDRVGYTF
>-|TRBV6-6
CASSYSRVETQYF
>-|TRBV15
CATSGGGSNQPQHF
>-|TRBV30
CAWSGQSNTEAFF
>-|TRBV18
CASSPSRQGSGTEAFF
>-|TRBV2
CASNYEGHYNSPLHF
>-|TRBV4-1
CASSQRTLARNEQFF
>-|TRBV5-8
CASNLNRGSPVFF
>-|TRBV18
CASSPSGQETQYF
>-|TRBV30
CAWIHYSGNTIYF
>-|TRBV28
CASSQGFSTDTQYF
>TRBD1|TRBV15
CATSRGQGDYNEQFF
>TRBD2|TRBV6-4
CASSDSGALAGVRYEQYF
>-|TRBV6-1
CASSENLYLPTDTQYF
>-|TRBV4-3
CASSQDLWSRNEQFF
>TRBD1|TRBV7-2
CASSSPGGYNEQFF
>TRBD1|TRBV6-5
CASRPGQGGAYEQYF
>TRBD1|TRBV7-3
CASSPRQGRYNEQFF
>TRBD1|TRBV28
CASSLTGRIYEKLFF
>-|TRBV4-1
CASSQAGPYGYTF
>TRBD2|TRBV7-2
CASSLYTSGGANYNEQFF
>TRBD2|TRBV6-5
CASSYGGVIRETQYF
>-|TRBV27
CASSLLREGTEAFF
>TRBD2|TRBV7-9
CASSRLAGATGELFF
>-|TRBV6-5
CASSYSGSSYEQYF
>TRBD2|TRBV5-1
CASSRGTSGQETQYF
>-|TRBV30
CAWSPGGSTGEKLFF
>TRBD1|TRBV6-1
CASSNRAGTDYEQYF
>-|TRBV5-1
CASSLRQGKNTGELFF
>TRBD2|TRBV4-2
CASSQAAVAGVSYEQYF
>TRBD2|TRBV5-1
CASRIAGGQTGELFF
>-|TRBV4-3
CASSQGSGIGDTQYF
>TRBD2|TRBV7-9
CASSSPRSGAYNEQFF
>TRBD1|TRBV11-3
CASSRFRGTGWPGELFF
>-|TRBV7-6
CASSSVQGLGYTF
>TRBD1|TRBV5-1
CASSTGQGANRQETQYF
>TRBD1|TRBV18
CASSLTGGNQPQHF
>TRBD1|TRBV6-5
CASSPSRGPFVTF
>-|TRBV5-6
CASSLKLFRSYNEQFF
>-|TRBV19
CASTPHHTGLETQYF
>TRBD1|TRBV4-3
CASSQDIQGATRTEAFF
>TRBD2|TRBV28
CASSLWTSGKDEQFF
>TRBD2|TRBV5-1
CASSLVLAGSDTQYF
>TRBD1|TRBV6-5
CASRAAGGADGYTF
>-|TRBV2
CASRERVRMNTEAFF
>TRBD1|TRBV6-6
CASHRGLDGYTF
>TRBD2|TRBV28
CASSLPIAGGLRQYF